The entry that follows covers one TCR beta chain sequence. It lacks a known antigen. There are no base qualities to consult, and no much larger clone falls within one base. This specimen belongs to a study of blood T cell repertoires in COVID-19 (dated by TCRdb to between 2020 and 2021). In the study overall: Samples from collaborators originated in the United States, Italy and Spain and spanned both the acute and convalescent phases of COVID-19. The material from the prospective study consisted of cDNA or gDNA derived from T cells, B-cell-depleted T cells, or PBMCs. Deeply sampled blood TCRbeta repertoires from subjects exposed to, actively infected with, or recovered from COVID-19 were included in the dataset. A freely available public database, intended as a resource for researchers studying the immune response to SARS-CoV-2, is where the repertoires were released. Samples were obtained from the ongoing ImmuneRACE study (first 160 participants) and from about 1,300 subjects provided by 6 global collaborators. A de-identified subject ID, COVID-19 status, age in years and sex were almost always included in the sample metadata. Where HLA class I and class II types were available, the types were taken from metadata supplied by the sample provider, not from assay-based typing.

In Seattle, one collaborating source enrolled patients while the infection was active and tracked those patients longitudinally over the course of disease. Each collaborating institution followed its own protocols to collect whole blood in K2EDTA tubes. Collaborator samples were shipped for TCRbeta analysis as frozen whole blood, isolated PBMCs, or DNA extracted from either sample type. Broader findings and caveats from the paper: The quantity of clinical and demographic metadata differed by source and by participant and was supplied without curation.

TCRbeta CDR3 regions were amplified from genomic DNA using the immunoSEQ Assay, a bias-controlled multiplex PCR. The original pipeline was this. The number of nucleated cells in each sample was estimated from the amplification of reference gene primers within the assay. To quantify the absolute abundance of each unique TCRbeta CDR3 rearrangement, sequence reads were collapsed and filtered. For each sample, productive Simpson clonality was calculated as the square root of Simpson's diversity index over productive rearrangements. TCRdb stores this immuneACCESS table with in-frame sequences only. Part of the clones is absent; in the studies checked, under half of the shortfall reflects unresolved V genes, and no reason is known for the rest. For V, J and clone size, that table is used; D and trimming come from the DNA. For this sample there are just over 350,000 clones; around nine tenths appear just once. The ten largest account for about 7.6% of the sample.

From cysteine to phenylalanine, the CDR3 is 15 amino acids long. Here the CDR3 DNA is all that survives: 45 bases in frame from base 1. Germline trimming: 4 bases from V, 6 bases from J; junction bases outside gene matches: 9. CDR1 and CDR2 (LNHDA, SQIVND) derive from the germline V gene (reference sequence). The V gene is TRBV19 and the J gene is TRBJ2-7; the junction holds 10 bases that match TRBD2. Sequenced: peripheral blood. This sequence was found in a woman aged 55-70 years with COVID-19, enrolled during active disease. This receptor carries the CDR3 CASSSSSGGAFEQYF. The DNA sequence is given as TGTGCCAGTAGTAGCTCCAGCGGGGGGGCCTTCGAGCAGTACTTC.